This T cell receptor (beta chain) originates from a study of response to subunit inactivated influenza vaccine. TCRdb recomputed calls from the RT-PCR reads with MiXCR, one row per CDR3 protein. The sample holds about 540,000 distinct CDR3 sequences, around a quarter seen once. Separately, the same data were catalogued under a study of T cells expressing NK-cell markers. That paper notes: Beta-chain TCR cDNA was generated via 5'RACE template switching with UMIs. Seven of the eight sequenced donors were HCMV-seropositive; one was seronegative. Of the CD8+ T cells in about 6 donors, roughly 1.0-7.0% belonged to dominant NKG2C+ clonotypes. Researchers report these clonotypes also headed the CD3+CD56-NKG2C+ fraction in four donors. The study left the HCMV specificity of expanded NKG2C+ T cell clones unresolved.

The TCR sequence derives from a man aged 50-60 years who received an inactivated influenza vaccine. Sequenced here: CD4+ T cells sorted from PBMCs, sampled 11 to 12 days after vaccination.

The CDR3 loop reads CSARAPRGLSQETQYF. The CDR3 nucleotides are TGCAGTGCTAGGGCCCCCAGGGGACTAAGCCAAGAGACCCAGTACTTC. The chain carries TRBV20-1 and TRBJ2-5; TRBD2 might be the D (7 bases). This CDR3 contains 16 residues. The germline CDR1 and CDR2 sequences are DFQATT and SNEGSKA (reference sequence). Trimming shortened V by 3 bases and J by 1 base, and 18 bases separated the two germline ends.